This T cell receptor (beta chain) was recovered during a study of monozygotic twins with inflammatory bowel disease. Points from the study as a whole: Whereas healthy co-twins had higher TCRbeta diversity (inverse Simpson), IBD patients had lower diversity.

With respect to this clonotype: Antigen unknown.

TCRdb re-called the 5' RACE reads and shows each CDR3 protein once, DNA omitted. This sample's clone table lists about 140,000 distinct CDR3 sequences. Germline lookup yields CDR1 SGHTS and CDR2 YDEGEE. The CDR3 loop spans 13 amino acids. The V gene is TRBV5-8, the J gene TRBJ1-5; the TRBD1 assignment by TCRdb is unverifiable without DNA. Sequencing was done on a sample of blood. The clonotype originates from a human donor with ulcerative colitis or Crohn's disease, or a healthy co-twin of an affected twin (not recorded which). CDR3 loop: CASSQGSEQPQHF.